This T cell receptor beta chain was found in a study of regulatory T cells in long-lasting Graves disease. The sample holds many counts of this clonotype. Indicated time point: newly diagnosed GD, antithyroid drugs for less than 3 months. Extracted PBMC RNA gave rise to the TCR library. Arm-PCR of CDR3 regions and iRepertoire HTBI primers were the basis on which TCR beta libraries were built. TCRdb ran MiXCR on the multiplex PCR reads and lists one entry per CDR3 protein. The sample lists 560,000 or so distinct CDR3 sequences, about 16% seen once, with 12% in the top ten. After removal of 5 bases from V and 2 bases from J, the junction contained 11 bases not matched to a gene. Germline lookup yields CDR1 MNHEY and CDR2 SMNVEV (reference sequence). CDR3 size: 17 residues. The same data also contributed to another study, on T cells in Graves' hyperthyroidism and ophthalmopathy. As reported in that work: The study used the HTBI primer set for a first-round RT-PCR of the TCR CDR3.

The source is a man aged 18-30 years with Graves disease. This specimen was peripheral blood mononuclear cells (PBMCs), taken at new diagnosis, from a patient treated with antithyroid drugs. The chain uses TRBV27 and TRBJ2-3, with TRBD2 matching over 9 bases. CDR3 nucleotides: TGTGCCAGCAGTCCGCGCTGGCGGGAGGGCCACACAGATACGCAGTATTTT. It encodes CASSPRWREGHTDTQYF.